Sequencing of this T cell receptor (beta chain) was carried out in a study of blood T cell repertoires in COVID-19. Repertoires were generated with immunoSEQ multiplex PCR, while TCRdb's copy carries only in-frame clones and drops some. The table lists fewer than 250,000 clones, around 90% of them singletons. This CDR3 region has 16 residues. V lost 4 bases, J lost 0 bases, and 14 bases lay in between. Germline V CDR1 and CDR2: LGHNA, YSLEER. The material sequenced was peripheral blood. This TCR came from a man aged 25-40 years with COVID-19, enrolled during active disease. The gene calls are TRBV4-3 and TRBJ2-3, with a weak D call TRBD1 (6 bases). The CDR3 here is CASSLRTARSTDTQYF. As DNA, the CDR3 is TGCGCCAGCAGCCTGCGGACAGCTCGGAGCACAGATACGCAGTATTTT.